The 32 T cell receptor beta chains below were found in one sample sequenced in a study of response to subunit inactivated influenza vaccine. MiXCR, run by TCRdb on the RT-PCR reads, gives a single entry per CDR3 protein. The sample consists of 430,000 or so distinct CDR3 sequences, about 10% of them appearing once. The input for sequencing was PBMCs from blood, taken roughly 47 days after vaccination. These receptors all stem from a man in his fifties who received an inactivated influenza vaccine.

The chain carries TRBV7-1 and TRBJ2-7; 8 nucleotides line up with TRBD1. TRBV7-1 is flagged as an ORF with uncertain function. After removal of 5 bases from V and 11 bases from J, the junction contained 17 bases not matched to a gene. CDR3 length equals 15 residues. CDR3 sequence: CASSTAKGQVIMKYF. DNA for the CDR3: TGTGCCAGCAGCACTGCTAAGGGACAGGTGATAATGAAGTACTTC.

At least ten counts were recorded for this clonotype. V and J are TRBV20-1 and TRBJ2-1; tentatively, D is TRBD1 (6 bases). V lost 5 bases and J 3 bases, leaving 14 bases between the germline ends. Germline CDR1 and CDR2: DFQATT and SNEGSKA (reference sequence). The CDR3 loop spans 14 amino acids. CDR3 nucleotides: TGCAGTGCTCCACAGGGTGATCTCTACAATGAGCAGTTCTTC. It translates to CSAPQGDLYNEQFF.

CDR3 amino acids: CASRREGDTEAFF. The CDR3 DNA reads as TGCGCCAGCAGAAGGGAGGGGGACACTGAAGCTTTCTTT. V is TRBV10-2 and J is TRBJ1-1; perhaps TRBD1 as D (6 bases). Germline V CDR1 and CDR2: WSHSY, SAAADI. This CDR3 is 13 amino acids long. The V and J ends lost 6 bases and 3 bases respectively, with 11 bases between them.

The chain joins TRBV6-1 to TRBJ2-1, with 8 bases lining up with TRBD1. The germline CDR1 and CDR2 sequences are MNHNS and SASEGT. The CDR3 is made up of 16 amino acids. Trimming at V came to 6 bases and at J to 4 bases, leaving 11 bases not matched to a gene. The CDR3 DNA reads TGTGCCAGCAGCACTAGTGGGACAGGACCATACAATGAGCAGTTCTTC. As protein: CASSTSGTGPYNEQFF.

V usage is TRBV28 and J usage is TRBJ1-1, with a weak D call TRBD1 (5 bases). CDR3 length: 13 amino acids. V gave up 9 bases and J gave up 0 bases, with 11 bases separating them. CDR1 MDHEN and CDR2 SYDVKM come from the germline V gene. The CDR3 DNA sequence: TGTGCCAGTACCCGGGACTTGAACACTGAAGCTTTCTTT. Translated, it gives CASTRDLNTEAFF. Combining the CDR3 with reference TRBV28 and TRBJ1-1 gives the whole variable domain DVKVTQSSRYLVKRTGEKVFLECVQDMDHENMFWYRQDPGLGLRLIYFSYDVKMKEKGDIPEGYSVSREKKERFSLILESASTNQTSMYLCASTRDLNTEAFFGQGTRLTVV.

This clonotype was counted a few times. The chain employs TRBV6-2 or TRBV6-3 and TRBJ2-1; 9 bases map to TRBD2. The junction had 11 bases not matched to a gene; V was cut back by 7 bases and J by 10 bases. The CDR3 covers 14 residues. Germline CDR1 reads MNHEY; CDR2 reads SVGEGT. DNA for the CDR3: TGTGCCAGCATAAAACCAGCGGGGGGATACGAGCAGTTCTTC. Its protein product is CASIKPAGGYEQFF.

This clonotype appeared many times. The chain joins TRBV5-1 to TRBJ1-5; tentatively, D is TRBD1 (6 bases). Trimming took 0 bases from V and 3 from J, leaving 10 bases between them. The length of the CDR3 is 15 residues. CDR1 and CDR2 (germline): SGHRS, YFSETQ. CDR3 sequence reads: CASSLGQADNQPQHF. CDR3 nucleotides: TGCGCCAGCAGCTTGGGACAGGCCGACAATCAGCCCCAGCATTTT.

Written as DNA, the CDR3 is TGCAGTGCCCAACCCGCCCAGGGGGGGAAAGGCGAGCAGTACTTC. Translating it yields CSAQPAQGGKGEQYF. This sequence joins TRBV20-1 and TRBJ2-7, with D perhaps assigned TRBD1 or TRBD2 (7 bases each). This CDR3 region has 15 residues. V lost 6 bases and J lost 6, with 24 bases in between. Germline CDR1 is DFQATT and CDR2 is SNEGSKA (reference sequence).

To note about this clonotype: The final CDR3 position lacks the conserved phenylalanine or tryptophan, pointing to a likely read error. The chain recombines TRBV12-3 or TRBV12-4 with TRBJ2-7; 10 bases fit TRBD1. The CDR3 consists of 15 residues. The V and J ends lost 5 bases and 0 bases, in that order; junction bases with no gene match: 4. CDR3 in DNA: TGTGCCAGCAGTAATCGGACAGGGGGCTCCTACGAGCAGTACTTA. Encoded protein: CASSNRTGGSYEQYL.

This clonotype was observed a handful of times. The gene calls are TRBV28 and TRBJ2-5; D possibly corresponds to TRBD2 (7 bases). Trimming took 6 bases from V and 4 from J, leaving 18 bases between them. The germline V gene has CDR1 MDHEN and CDR2 SYDVKM. The CDR3 spans 15 residues. CDR3 bases: TGTGCCAGCAGCCAGCAAGGTGGGGGGGCAGAGACCCAGTACTTC. Translation gives CASSQQGGGAETQYF.

This clonotype was detected only a few times. This chain connects TRBV2 to TRBJ2-1; 11 bases match TRBD1. CDR3 length equals 14 residues. V trimming: 9 bases; J trimming: 9 bases; junction bases outside the gene matches: 10. Per the germline V gene, CDR1 is SNHLY and CDR2 is FYNNEI. CDR3 nucleotide sequence: TGTGCCAGTAGCGGACAGGGGGCCAGAAGTGAGCAGTTCTTC. It specifies CASSGQGARSEQFF.

About this clonotype itself: Being one base from a much bigger clone, this may be a read error. V gene TRBV24-1 combines with J gene TRBJ2-1; D gene ambiguous. Trimming cost V 4 bases and J 6 bases, with 9 bases left between them. CDR1 is KGHDR and CDR2 is SFDVKD in the germline V gene. This CDR3 has 13 residues. The DNA for the CDR3 is TGTGCCACCAGTGACTTGACTGTCAATGAGCAGTTCTTC. Its translation is CATSDLTVNEQFF.

This clonotype was detected only a few times. The DNA for the CDR3 is TGTGCCAGCAGTTTTTTGACTAGCGGGAGCCCGGAGCAGTACTTC. Protein sequence: CASSFLTSGSPEQYF. This rearrangement joins TRBV28 to TRBJ2-7; 12 bases are shared with TRBD2. Germline lookup yields CDR1 MDHEN and CDR2 SYDVKM. V lost 3 bases to trimming and J lost 7 bases; unmatched junction nucleotides: 7. CDR3 length: 15 amino acids.

This clonotype has a handful of counts. This sequence joins TRBV18 and TRBJ1-2; TRBD1 agrees at 11 bases. CDR1 is KGHSH, CDR2 LQKENI, per germline. V lost 6 bases, J lost 9 bases, and 6 bases stayed unmatched. The CDR3 consists of 13 residues. CDR3 bases: TGTGCCAGCTCCCTCCGGGACAGGGGGAGCTACACCTTC. It is translated as CASSLRDRGSYTF.

V gene TRBV7-8 combines with J gene TRBJ2-5; no definite D call. The CDR3 runs to 17 residues. V lost 1 base and J 1 base, leaving 16 bases between the germline ends. Per the germline V gene, CDR1 is SGHVS and CDR2 is FQNEAQ. The CDR3 region is CASSLGGEGSFQETQYF. In DNA form, the CDR3 reads TGTGCCAGCAGCTTAGGTGGTGAAGGGTCGTTCCAAGAGACCCAGTACTTC.

The rearrangement uses TRBV29-1 and TRBJ2-1; D remains unclear. With 4 bases removed from V and 6 bases from J, the gap between germline ends came to 10 bases. CDR1 and CDR2 (germline): SQVTM, ANQGSEA. The CDR3 is made up of 12 amino acids. CDR3: CSVGFGPNEQFF. Written as DNA, the CDR3 is TGCAGCGTTGGTTTTGGTCCCAATGAGCAGTTCTTC.

This clonotype has ten or more counts. The gene calls are TRBV28 and TRBJ2-1, with 8 bases matching TRBD2. This CDR3 contains 15 residues. From germline, CDR1 is MDHEN and CDR2 SYDVKM. After removal of 1 base from V and 3 bases from J, the junction contained 2 bases not matched to a gene. CDR3 amino acids: CASSLLAGNYNEQFF. The CDR3 nucleotides are TGTGCCAGCAGTTTATTAGCGGGGAACTACAATGAGCAGTTCTTC.

V is TRBV28 and J is TRBJ1-5; 8 positions match TRBD1. Germline values: CDR1 MDHEN, CDR2 SYDVKM. The V gene end was trimmed by 8 bases and the J gene end by 5 bases; junction bases not matched to a gene: 8. The CDR3 totals 14 residues. The DNA of the CDR3 is TGTGCCAGCGTACCAGACAGGGGTTATCAGCCCCAGCATTTT. Its protein product is CASVPDRGYQPQHF.

The chain uses TRBV7-9 and TRBJ1-2, with 7 bases identical to TRBD1. The CDR3 spans 13 residues. Germline values: CDR1 SEHNR, CDR2 FQNEAQ (reference sequence). Trimming at V came to 6 bases and at J to 6 bases, leaving 7 bases not matched to a gene. CDR3 in DNA: TGTGCCAGCAGGACGCAGGGGGGGAATGGCTACACCTTC. It codes for CASRTQGGNGYTF.

The chain has TRBV2 and TRBJ2-3; D may be TRBD2 (5 bases). This CDR3 region has 14 residues. Germline lookup yields CDR1 SNHLY and CDR2 FYNNEI. V was shortened by 3 bases and J by 4 bases, with 11 bases between the two germline ends. CDR3 DNA: TGTGCCAGCAGTGATGGGAGAGGGCCAGATACGCAGTATTTT. It is translated as CASSDGRGPDTQYF. The variable domain in full, completed from reference TRBV2 and TRBJ2-3, reads EPEVTQTPSHQVTQMGQEVILRCVPISNHLYFYWYRQILGQKVEFLVSFYNNEISEKSEIFDDQFSVERPDGSNFTLKIRSTKLEDSAMYFCASSDGRGPDTQYFGPGTRLTVL.

The chain uses TRBV7-3 and TRBJ2-1, with 9 bases lining up with TRBD2. Germline V gene sequence: CDR1 SGHTA, CDR2 FQGTGA. The CDR3 length is 15 residues. With 5 bases clipped from V and 6 bases from J, the junction kept 8 bases outside the gene matches. The CDR3 DNA is TGTGCCAGCAGCCCGGGAGCGGGAGGTTCCAATGAGCAGTTCTTC. The encoded protein is CASSPGAGGSNEQFF.

To note about this clonotype: A much bigger clone sits one base away, suggesting this may be a read error. The chain recombines TRBV5-1 with TRBJ2-1, with a weak D call TRBD1 (5 bases). The germline gives CDR1 SGHRS, CDR2 YFSETQ. The germline V and J ends were trimmed by 4 bases and 15 bases, with 17 bases remaining between them. This CDR3 has 12 residues. CDR3 nucleotide sequence: TGCGCCAGCAGCGCGGACGGACATGGACCGTTCTTC. This translates into CASSADGHGPFF.

This clonotype has just a few counts. This chain connects TRBV10-3 to TRBJ2-5; TRBD1 matches at 8 bases. CDR1 is ENHRY, CDR2 SYGVKD, per germline. The CDR3 spans 15 residues. The J segment lost 0 bases and the V segment lost 3 bases, leaving 3 bases of the junction unmatched. Here the CDR3 reads CAISETGGYQETQYF. CDR3 nucleotides: TGTGCCATCAGTGAAACAGGGGGGTACCAAGAGACCCAGTACTTC.

The chain carries TRBV4-2 and TRBJ2-7; the D gene is possibly TRBD1 (5 bases). V was pared by 2 bases and J by 3 bases, with 26 bases between. The CDR3 loop spans 19 amino acids. Germline V CDR1 and CDR2: LGHNA, YNFKEQ. CDR3 region: CASSQPRRQLKALHYEQYF. CDR3 nucleotide sequence: TGTGCCAGCAGCCAACCCCGAAGACAGCTTAAGGCTCTCCACTACGAGCAGTACTTC.

This clonotype appeared a few times. The rearrangement joins TRBV11-1 to TRBJ2-1; TRBD2 is a possible D gene (7 bases). CDR1 and CDR2 from the germline V gene are SGHAT and FQDESV (reference sequence). V was cut by 5 bases and J by 8 bases, with 19 bases left in between. The CDR3 contains 15 residues. CDR3 residues: CASSRGSWGLDEQFF. Here the CDR3 DNA reads TGTGCCAGCAGCCGCGGGAGCTGGGGGCTGGATGAGCAGTTCTTC.

This clonotype has just a few counts. The DNA for the CDR3 is TGTGCCTGGAGTAGGCTAGCGGAGAGGGAGGAGCAGTTCTTC. Translation gives CAWSRLAEREEQFF. This chain joins TRBV30 and TRBJ2-1, with 7 bases identical to TRBD2. The V and J ends lost 2 bases and 10 bases, in that order; junction bases with no gene match: 11. This CDR3 spans 14 amino acids. Looked up from germline, CDR1 is GTSNPN and CDR2 is SVGIG (reference sequence).

This clonotype has only a few counts. The chain couples TRBV11-2 to TRBJ2-7, with D perhaps TRBD2 (6 bases). This CDR3 is built from 15 residues. Germline-derived CDR1 and CDR2 are SGHAT and FQNNGV. V was pared by 0 bases and J by 4 bases, with 13 bases between. As DNA, the CDR3 is TGTGCCAGCAGCTTAGAACTAGCCTCTTCGTACGAGCAGTACTTC. Translated, it gives CASSLELASSYEQYF.

Many counts were recorded for this clonotype. The genes are TRBV4-2 and TRBJ1-1; unclear D gene. Germline V CDR1 and CDR2: LGHNA, YNFKEQ. V lost 1 base and J lost 1, with 10 bases in between. This CDR3 has 15 amino acids. The CDR3 loop is CASSQAGGANTEAFF. The DNA for the CDR3 is TGTGCCAGCAGCCAAGCTGGAGGAGCGAACACTGAAGCTTTCTTT.

V gene TRBV29-1 combines with J gene TRBJ2-7; possibly TRBD2 for D (6 bases). V was shortened by 7 bases and J by 2 bases, with 15 bases between the two germline ends. The CDR3 spans 13 residues. Looked up from germline, CDR1 is SQVTM and CDR2 is ANQGSEA. The CDR3 nucleotides are TGCAGCGCCAGCAGGGACTTCACCTACGAGCAGTACTTC. This translates into CSASRDFTYEQYF.

This clonotype has a handful of counts. The rearrangement joins TRBV6-1 to TRBJ2-3, with D maybe TRBD2 (5 bases). The CDR3 is made up of 13 amino acids. Deletions cut 1 base from V and 5 bases from J, with 7 bases between. Looked up from germline, CDR1 is MNHNS and CDR2 is SASEGT. CDR3 residues: CASSEGAGDTQYF. For the CDR3, the DNA is TGTGCCAGCAGTGAAGGGGCGGGAGATACGCAGTATTTT.

This chain joins TRBV29-1 and TRBJ2-1, with D uncertain. This CDR3 has 10 amino acids. The germline CDR1 and CDR2 sequences are SQVTM and ANQGSEA. Trimming removed 6 bases at V and 10 bases at J, with 10 bases between. The CDR3 is CSVSVTEQFF. The CDR3 coding sequence is TGCAGCGTGAGCGTTACGGAGCAGTTCTTC.

Ten or more counts support this clonotype. The chain uses TRBV5-1 and TRBJ2-3; D tentatively fits TRBD1 or TRBD2 (6 bases each). The V and J ends lost 7 bases and 5 bases respectively, with 14 bases between them. Germline CDR1 SGHRS, CDR2 YFSETQ. This CDR3 has 13 residues. The CDR3 DNA reads TGCGCCAGCTTCAACAGGGAGGAAGATACGCAGTATTTT. This codes for CASFNREEDTQYF.